This T cell receptor (beta chain) was retrieved from a study of shared clonotypes between healthy human individuals. Overall study context: A donor's plate count was three for CD4 naive and three for CD4 memory; CD8 naive had two and CD8 memory one.

Naive-designated CD8 cells lacked CD45RO, were positively enriched for CCR7, and omitted terminally differentiated effector memory CD45RA+ cells. This clone was found once. Antigen specificity is unknown. Points from the study as a whole: It was expected that sequencing depth would affect clonotype sharing among donors. The four-donor shared clonotypes exceeded non-shared clonotypes in generation probability, with non-shared ones scoring lower. Sampling was confined to blood; repertoires within tissues likely differ.

Only in-frame clones appear in the TCRdb table, and some are missing; sequencing was by immunoSEQ multiplex PCR. The sample shows about 2 million clones, approximately 94% of them seen only once. This CDR3 has 15 amino acids. V lost 8 bases to trimming and J lost 7 bases; unmatched junction nucleotides: 12. The V gene's germline CDR1 is SGDLS and CDR2 YYNGEE. Sequenced sample: naive CD8+ T cells sorted from blood. This TCR was sampled from a man younger than 30 in good health. The chain uses TRBV9 and TRBJ2-1, with 10 bases matching TRBD2. CDR3 coding DNA: TGTGCCAGTTCGACTAGCGGGTCGCATGAGAATGAGCAGTTCTTC. This codes for CASSTSGSHENEQFF. Based on the CDR3 plus reference TRBV9 and TRBJ2-1, the full variable domain is DSGVTQTPKHLITATGQRVTLRCSPRSGDLSVYWYQQSLDQGLQFLIQYYNGEERAKGNILERFSAQQFPDLHSELNLSSLELGDSALYFCASSTSGSHENEQFFGPGTRLTVL.